This entry features one TCR beta chain sequence. The antigen is undetermined. This specimen belongs to a study of siplizumab effects on memory and regulatory T cells. Study-level points and caveats: Tregs that proliferated in siplizumab cultures did not have their suppressive function confirmed.

Around 9.6 x 10^4 TCR templates per sample were sequenced. Here immunoSEQ multiplex PCR was the method, and the copy in TCRdb shows in-frame clones only, minus some. There are approximately 100,000 clones in the sample; about 94% occur only once, and around 0.15% lies in the top ten. The junction had 8 bases not matched to a gene; V was cut back by 8 bases and J by 5 bases. This CDR3 has 14 amino acids. CDR1 and CDR2 (germline): LNHNV, YYDKDF (reference sequence). Sequencing used non-Treg CD4+ T cells sorted from blood. The rearrangement links TRBV15 to TRBJ1-4, with TRBD1 identical over 7 bases. The TCR sequence derives from a human donor in good health. The CDR3 protein is CATEQRGLNEKLFF. The CDR3 nucleotides read TGTGCCACCGAACAAAGGGGGCTGAATGAAAAACTGTTTTTT.